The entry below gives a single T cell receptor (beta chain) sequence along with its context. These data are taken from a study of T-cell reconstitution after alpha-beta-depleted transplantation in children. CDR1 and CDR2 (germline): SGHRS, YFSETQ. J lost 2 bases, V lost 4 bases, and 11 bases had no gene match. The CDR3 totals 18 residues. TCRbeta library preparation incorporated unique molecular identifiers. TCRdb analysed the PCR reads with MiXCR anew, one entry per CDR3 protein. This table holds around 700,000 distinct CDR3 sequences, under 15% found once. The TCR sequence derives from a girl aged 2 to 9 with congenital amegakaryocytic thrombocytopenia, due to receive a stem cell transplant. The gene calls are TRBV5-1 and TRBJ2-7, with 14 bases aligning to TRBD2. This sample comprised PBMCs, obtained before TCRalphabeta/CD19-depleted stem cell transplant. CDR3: CASSPGLAGVPATYEQYF. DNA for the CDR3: TGCGCCAGCAGCCCGGGACTAGCGGGAGTCCCCGCGACCTACGAGCAGTACTTC.